The 13 T cell receptor beta chains below come from one sample, sequenced in a study of T cells after yellow fever vaccination. TCRdb independently ran MiXCR on the 5' RACE reads; one entry per CDR3 protein. Altogether 450,000 to 550,000 distinct CDR3 sequences are present, just over 20% being singletons, with the ten largest covering 16%. The source material was PBMCs, sampled approximately 20 days after the first yellow fever vaccination. These receptors all come from a young man who received the YFV17D yellow fever vaccine.

V is TRBV18 and J is TRBJ2-7, with TRBD2 identical over 11 bases. The CDR3 runs to 15 residues. Germline CDR1 and CDR2: KGHSH and LQKENI. V shed 1 base and J 5 bases; nucleotides not matched to a gene: 4. CDR3 DNA sequence: TGTGCCAGCTCACCACTAGCGGGGGGGCCCAACGAGCAGTACGTC. This sequence encodes CASSPLAGGPNEQYV.

This clonotype was counted a few times. The rearrangement links TRBV12-5 to TRBJ2-1; D may be TRBD1 or TRBD2 (5 bases each). CDR1 LGHNT and CDR2 FRNRAP come from the germline V gene. The CDR3 consists of 15 residues. The V and J ends lost 5 bases and 7 bases respectively, with 18 bases between them. The CDR3, as DNA: TGTGCTAGTGGTCCGACGGGGCGTATAGTAAATGAGCAGTTCTTC. Its protein is CASGPTGRIVNEQFF.

CDR3 in amino acids: CASSPVRPRHNYGYTF. In DNA form, the CDR3 reads TGTGCCAGCAGCCCAGTTCGTCCCCGACATAACTATGGCTACACCTTC. The chain uses TRBV7-9 and TRBJ1-2, with no clear D. The CDR3 is made up of 16 amino acids. Trimming took off 5 bases at V and 1 base at J, with 17 bases between the two ends. Germline loops: CDR1 SEHNR, CDR2 FQNEAQ (reference sequence).

The chain joins TRBV5-1 to TRBJ1-6, with 10 bases identical to TRBD1. The CDR3 covers 14 residues. Per the germline V gene, CDR1 is SGHRS and CDR2 is YFSETQ. V gave up 4 bases and J gave up 12 bases; unmatched junction bases: 7. CDR3 DNA: TGCGCCAGCAGCCTCTCCGGGACAGGGGAACCCCTCCACTTT. Protein sequence: CASSLSGTGEPLHF.

The rearrangement joins TRBV9 to TRBJ1-2; tentatively, D is TRBD1 (6 bases). Looked up from germline, CDR1 is SGDLS and CDR2 is YYNGEE. V was pared by 3 bases and J by 13 bases, with 16 bases between. The CDR3 extends over 12 amino acids. CDR3 sequence (DNA): TGTGCCAGCAGCGCGGAAGGGGGGAGGCCCACCTTC. This encodes CASSAEGGRPTF.

The chain recombines TRBV5-1 with TRBJ1-6; 7 bases agree with TRBD1. The ends lost 4 bases at V and 10 bases at J; junction bases unmatched: 23. CDR1 and CDR2 from the germline V gene are SGHRS and YFSETQ. This CDR3 comprises 19 residues. The CDR3 DNA reads as TGCGCCAGCAGCCTACTCTTCGAACAGGGGAGTAATCTTGGATCACCCCTCCACTTT. Amino acid sequence: CASSLLFEQGSNLGSPLHF.

This chain uses TRBV14 with TRBJ2-7, with 10 bases matching TRBD2. Trimming removed 4 bases from V and 6 bases from J; junction bases left unmatched: 6. The length of the CDR3 is 14 residues. The germline CDR1 and CDR2 sequences are SGHDN and FVKESK. CDR3 sequence reads: CASSRFLAGVEQYF. In DNA, the CDR3 is TGTGCCAGCAGCCGTTTTCTAGCGGGGGTCGAGCAGTACTTC.

This clonotype was counted a few times. This chain links TRBV5-1 with TRBJ2-1, with 13 positions matching TRBD2. Trimming removed 4 bases from V and 7 bases from J; junction bases left unmatched: 5. The CDR3 is 15 amino acids. The germline CDR1 and CDR2 sequences are SGHRS and YFSETQ. The CDR3 sequence is CASSTGLAGANEQFF. The CDR3 DNA reads as TGCGCCAGCAGCACCGGACTAGCGGGGGCGAATGAGCAGTTCTTC.

The chain combines TRBV5-4 with TRBJ2-5, with no clear D. Germline values: CDR1 SGHNT, CDR2 YYREEE (reference sequence). There are 13 residues in the CDR3. The ends were cut back, 10 bases at V and 7 bases at J, with 20 bases in the middle. The CDR3 loop reads CAFKGETLRTQYF. CDR3 DNA sequence: TGTGCCTTCAAAGGCGAAACTTTAAGGACCCAGTACTTC.

The chain has TRBV6-5 and TRBJ2-7; D ambiguous. Trimming stripped 0 bases from V and 5 bases from J, with 14 bases between. CDR1 and CDR2 (germline): MNHEY, SVGAGI. This CDR3 has 15 residues. The CDR3 reads CASSYSGFRSHEQYF. For the CDR3, the DNA is TGTGCCAGCAGTTACTCGGGGTTTAGGAGCCACGAGCAGTACTTC.

This clonotype has a handful of counts. The CDR3 DNA is TGCGCCAGCAGCTTTACAGGGTGGCGGTCGTACAATGAGCAGTTCTTC. Translated: CASSFTGWRSYNEQFF. V and J are TRBV5-1 and TRBJ2-1; D is possibly TRBD1 (6 bases). V was clipped by 2 bases and J by 4 bases, with 16 bases between them. CDR3 size: 16 residues. In germline, CDR1 is SGHRS, CDR2 YFSETQ.

The CDR3 is CASSQSAGKETQYF. The CDR3 DNA reads TGTGCCAGCAGCCAATCGGCGGGGAAAGAGACCCAGTACTTC. The V call is TRBV3-1, the J call TRBJ2-5; D is possibly TRBD2 (6 bases). The CDR3 runs to 14 residues. V was shortened by 2 bases and J by 3 bases, with 10 bases between the two germline ends. Germline values: CDR1 LGHDT, CDR2 YNNKEL (reference sequence).

The rearrangement uses TRBV5-4 and TRBJ2-7; D is undetermined. Looked up from germline, CDR1 is SGHNT and CDR2 is YYREEE (reference sequence). The CDR3 sequence is 15 residues long. The ends were cut back, 1 base at V and 3 bases at J, with 14 bases in the middle. The CDR3 here is CASSLLLRTHYEQYF. CDR3 bases: TGTGCCAGCAGCTTGCTACTCCGTACCCACTACGAGCAGTACTTC.